Each of the 21 T cell receptor beta chains below was sequenced from the same sample in a study of response to subunit inactivated influenza vaccine. MiXCR, run by TCRdb on the RT-PCR reads, gives a single entry per CDR3 protein. The table includes 400,000 to 550,000 distinct CDR3 sequences, around 25% detected once. Sequenced here: CD4+ T cells sorted from PBMCs, sampled around 5 days after vaccination. The origin of the receptors is a man aged 50 to 59 who received an inactivated influenza vaccine.

The genes are TRBV7-2 and TRBJ2-5; 9 positions agree with TRBD1. The CDR3 is made up of 15 amino acids. The trim removed 8 bases at V and 5 bases at J, leaving 12 bases unmatched. Per germline, CDR1 SGHTA and CDR2 FQGNSA. CDR3 protein: CASDIGGQGGETQYF. The DNA of the CDR3 is TGTGCCAGCGACATCGGGGGACAGGGCGGGGAGACCCAGTACTTC. Using reference TRBV7-2 and TRBJ2-5 for the parts outside the CDR3, the full variable domain is GAGVSQSPSNKVTEKGKDVELRCDPISGHTALYWYRQSLGQGLEFLIYFQGNSAPDKSGLPSDRFSAERTGGSVSTLTIQRTQQEDSAVYLCASDIGGQGGETQYFGPGTRLLVL.

The CDR3 coding sequence is TGTGCCAGCAGCTTAGGCGGGGGGAGTAGCGAGCAGTACTTC. Its protein product is CASSLGGGSSEQYF. This rearrangement joins TRBV7-9 to TRBJ2-7; TRBD2 matches 8 bases. The junction had 5 bases not matched to a gene; V was cut back by 1 base and J by 6 bases. This CDR3 is built from 14 residues. The V gene's germline CDR1 is SEHNR and CDR2 FQNEAQ (reference sequence).

The V call is TRBV20-1, the J call TRBJ2-2; D remains ambiguous. The CDR3 is 11 residues long. V was trimmed by 4 bases and J by 6 bases, leaving 6 bases between them. Germline V gene lookup returns CDR1 DFQATT and CDR2 SNEGSKA (reference sequence). The CDR3 DNA reads TGCAGTGCTACAAGATCCGGGGAGCTGTTTTTT. This encodes CSATRSGELFF.

This clonotype was seen more than once but under ten times. This chain joins TRBV18 and TRBJ2-5; D gene ambiguous. Germline assignment: CDR1 KGHSH and CDR2 LQKENI. The V gene lost 4 bases and the J gene lost 5 bases, with 14 bases spanning the gap. This CDR3 has 14 residues. The CDR3 DNA reads TGTGCCAGCTCACAACGGACGGGCGTGGAGACCCAGTACTTC. Protein: CASSQRTGVETQYF.

This clonotype turned up a few times. Mismatch with germline at one junction end may stem from a read error. This sequence joins TRBV12-3 or TRBV12-4 and TRBJ2-5; 9 bases are a match to TRBD1. This CDR3 has 11 amino acids. CDR3 sequence: CASSRGTGWDF. The CDR3 DNA follows: TGTGCCAGCAGTAGAGGGACAGGGTGGGACTTC.

The table lists this clonotype with a few counts. The genes are TRBV5-1 and TRBJ2-3; 10 nucleotides align to TRBD2. The germline V gene has CDR1 SGHRS and CDR2 YFSETQ. Germline trimming cut 0 bases from V and 6 bases from J; bases unmatched to any gene: 4. This CDR3 has 15 amino acids. The CDR3 DNA sequence: TGCGCCAGCAGCTTGGGTCTAGCGGGAGAGGATACGCAGTATTTT. This codes for CASSLGLAGEDTQYF.

This clonotype came up a few times. The DNA of the CDR3 is TGTGCCAGCAGGCCTGCTTTCTATGGCTACACCTTC. This codes for CASRPAFYGYTF. This chain joins TRBV28 and TRBJ1-2; D is ambiguous. This CDR3 has 12 residues. The ends were cut back, 6 bases at V and 4 bases at J, with 9 bases in the middle. Germline CDR1 and CDR2: MDHEN and SYDVKM.

The chain couples TRBV4-1 to TRBJ2-1, with unresolved D. V lost 3 bases and J lost 5, with 17 bases in between. The germline V gene has CDR1 MGHRA and CDR2 YSYEKL. The CDR3 has 16 amino acids. The CDR3 bases are TGCGCCAGCAGCCATGGTCCAACCGCCTTTAACAATGAGCAGTTCTTC. It codes for CASSHGPTAFNNEQFF.

This clonotype has a handful of counts. This chain connects TRBV4-3 to TRBJ2-4; 8 bases line up with TRBD1. Looked up from germline, CDR1 is LGHNA and CDR2 is YSLEER. The length of the CDR3 is 14 residues. V was clipped by 1 base and J by 16 bases; unmatched bases: 12. The CDR3 DNA follows: TGCGCCAGCAGCCAAGGAGGACAGGGAGCAACCCATTACTTC. Amino acids: CASSQGGQGATHYF.

This clonotype was detected a few times. The chain has TRBV6-5 and TRBJ2-7, with D tentatively TRBD1 (5 bases). Germline CDR1 and CDR2: MNHEY and SVGAGI. The CDR3 loop spans 16 amino acids. Trimming pared 2 bases from V and 3 bases from J, leaving 17 bases between. The CDR3, as DNA: TGTGCCAGCAGTTACGGGGCGAAGGGGAAAGTCTACGAGCAGTACTTC. Translation gives CASSYGAKGKVYEQYF.

This rearrangement joins TRBV10-3 to TRBJ2-5, with 10 bases that match TRBD2. V shed 5 bases, J shed 1 base, and the junction held 10 bases outside the gene matches. The CDR3 consists of 17 residues. Germline-derived CDR1 and CDR2 are ENHRY and SYGVKD. In nucleotides, the CDR3 is TGTGCCATCAGTAACCCCTTGGGACTAGCGACCCAAGAGACCCAGTACTTC. It is translated as CAISNPLGLATQETQYF.

This clonotype was seen a few times. The chain has TRBV20-1 and TRBJ2-1; maybe TRBD2 (6 bases). Germline loops: CDR1 DFQATT, CDR2 SNEGSKA (reference sequence). The CDR3 loop spans 14 amino acids. Deletions cut 5 bases from V and 2 bases from J, with 13 bases between. The CDR3 here is CSAYGGAPYNEQFF. The CDR3 DNA reads TGCAGTGCTTACGGCGGGGCGCCCTACAATGAGCAGTTCTTC.

The chain carries TRBV6-5 and TRBJ2-1, with 8 bases fitting TRBD2. This CDR3 has 16 residues. V lost 4 bases to trimming and J lost 1 base; unmatched junction nucleotides: 6. Germline CDR1 MNHEY, CDR2 SVGAGI. This CDR3 is CASSLSSGRSYNEQFF. The CDR3 DNA is TGTGCCAGCAGTTTATCCAGCGGGAGATCCTACAATGAGCAGTTCTTC.

This clonotype was found once. This sequence joins TRBV20-1 and TRBJ2-3; D possibly corresponds to TRBD2 (6 bases). CDR1 and CDR2 (germline): DFQATT, SNEGSKA (reference sequence). This CDR3 has 13 amino acids. Trimming left V 3 bases short and J 2 bases short, with 9 bases between. The CDR3 coding sequence is TGCAGTGCTAGGGGCGGGATCACAGATACGCAGTATTTT. Residues: CSARGGITDTQYF.

The genes are TRBV24-1 and TRBJ1-2; tentatively, D is TRBD1 (6 bases). The CDR3 runs to 12 residues. Trimming cost V 3 bases and J 8 bases, with 9 bases left between them. Germline V lookup: CDR1 KGHDR, CDR2 SFDVKD. The DNA of the CDR3 is TGTGCCACCAGTGATGCAGGGGCCGGCTACACCTTC. As protein: CATSDAGAGYTF.

The gene calls are TRBV12-3 or TRBV12-4 and TRBJ2-6; unclear D gene. Trimming stripped 1 base from V and 0 bases from J, with 10 bases between. The CDR3 runs to 17 residues. The CDR3 loop is CASSLGVGLSGANVLTF. The DNA for the CDR3 is TGTGCCAGCAGTTTAGGGGTCGGGCTCTCTGGGGCCAACGTCCTGACTTTC.

This clonotype was observed a few times. The V gene is TRBV19, the J gene TRBJ2-3; either TRBD1 or TRBD2 may fit D (6 bases each). V lost 7 bases and J lost 8, with 19 bases in between. This CDR3 comprises 14 residues. Germline V gives CDR1 LNHDA, CDR2 SQIVND (reference sequence). The CDR3 DNA sequence: TGTGCCAGTACCAAGGGGGGATCCGGAGGTACGCAGTATTTT. This gives the protein CASTKGGSGGTQYF.

V usage is TRBV4-3 and J usage is TRBJ2-3; TRBD2 matches at 11 bases. J lost 3 bases, V lost 2 bases, and 4 bases had no gene match. The V gene's germline CDR1 is LGHNA and CDR2 YSLEER. The CDR3 has 16 amino acids. The CDR3 nucleotides read TGCGCCAGCAGCCAATGGACTAGCGGGTTAACAGATACGCAGTATTTT. Its translation: CASSQWTSGLTDTQYF.

The chain has TRBV25-1 and TRBJ2-7, with 12 bases identical to TRBD2. The CDR3 has 16 residues. With 4 bases clipped from V and 2 bases from J, the junction kept 6 bases outside the gene matches. Germline V CDR1 and CDR2: MGHDK, SYGVNS. The CDR3 sequence is CASSGTSSGRAYEQYF. CDR3 sequence (DNA): TGTGCCAGCAGTGGGACTTCTAGCGGGAGGGCCTACGAGCAGTACTTC.

This clonotype was detected ten times or more. The J gene is TRBJ2-7, the V gene TRBV7-9, with D uncertain. From germline, CDR1 is SEHNR and CDR2 FQNEAQ (reference sequence). The V and J ends lost 4 bases and 3 bases respectively, with 10 bases between them. The CDR3 consists of 13 residues. The CDR3 here is CASSSGRYYEQYF. The DNA of the CDR3 is TGTGCCAGCAGCTCGGGCCGATACTACGAGCAGTACTTC. The whole variable domain, filled in from reference TRBV7-9 and TRBJ2-7, reads DTGVSQNPRHKITKRGQNVTFRCDPISEHNRLYWYRQTLGQGPEFLTYFQNEAQLEKSRLLSDRFSAERPKGSFSTLEIQRTEQGDSAMYLCASSSGRYYEQYFGPGTRLTVT.

There are a few counts of this clonotype. The germline gene is not matched at one end of the junction; a read error may be the cause. This chain uses TRBV5-1 with TRBJ2-7; perhaps D is TRBD1 or TRBD2 (5 bases each). Germline-derived CDR1 and CDR2 are SGHRS and YFSETQ. The CDR3 sequence is 16 residues long. CDR3 sequence: CASSLGRSTPAYEQYF. The CDR3 DNA is TGCGCCAGCAGTTTGGGACGGTCGACCCCGGCCTACGAGCAGTACTTC.